The 8 T cell receptor beta chains presented below share a single source sample, sequenced in a study of blood T cell repertoires in COVID-19. Sequencing used immunoSEQ multiplex PCR; TCRdb keeps in-frame clones, though not all of them. The sample has roughly 50,000 clones; over 75% are singletons. The sequenced sample was peripheral blood. Receptors were obtained from a man between 65 and 85 years old with acute or convalescent COVID-19.

This clone was counted once. Compared with germline, one end of the junction differs, possibly owing to a read error. The chain is built from TRBV7-7 and TRBJ2-5; TRBD1 matches at 7 bases. Germline V gene sequence: CDR1 SSHAT, CDR2 FNYEAQ (reference sequence). The CDR3 has 13 amino acids. The chain's CDR3 is CASSFSGGETQYF. The CDR3 DNA follows: TGTGCTAGCAGCTTTTCAGGGGGAGAGACCCAGTACTTC.

J is TRBJ1-6 and V is TRBV11-3; D is ambiguous. The V gene's germline CDR1 is SGHNT and CDR2 YENEEA. Trimming cost V 6 bases and J 7 bases, with 10 bases left between them. CDR3 length equals 13 residues. The chain's CDR3 is CASRLDSNSPLHF. The CDR3 coding sequence is TGTGCCAGCAGGTTGGACTCAAATTCACCCCTCCACTTT. The variable domain in full, with the rest retrieved from reference TRBV11-3 and TRBJ1-6, is EAGVVQSPRYKIIEKKQPVAFWCNPISGHNTLYWYLQNLGQGPELLIRYENEEAVDDSQLPKDRFSAERLKGVDSTLKIQPAELGDSAVYLCASRLDSNSPLHFGNGTRLTVT.

V is TRBV18 and J is TRBJ1-1; perhaps TRBD1 as D (5 bases). The CDR3 contains 15 residues. Germline V gene lookup returns CDR1 KGHSH and CDR2 LQKENI. Trimming took off 8 bases at V and 0 bases at J, with 16 bases between the two ends. In DNA, the CDR3 is TGTGCCAGCATCGGACATCCGGTGTTGAACACTGAAGCTTTCTTT. Encoded protein: CASIGHPVLNTEAFF.

V usage is TRBV11-3 and J usage is TRBJ2-7; D might be TRBD2 (6 bases). V gave up 2 bases and J gave up 2 bases, with 7 bases separating them. The V gene's germline CDR1 is SGHNT and CDR2 YENEEA. This CDR3 is built from 13 residues. CDR3 nucleotide sequence: TGTGCCAGCAGCTTACCGGGAGCCTACGAGCAGTACTTC. It encodes CASSLPGAYEQYF.

V usage is TRBV27 and J usage is TRBJ2-1, with 16 bases fitting TRBD2. The CDR3 is made up of 20 amino acids. J lost 0 bases, V lost 3 bases, and 8 bases had no gene match. Germline V CDR1 and CDR2: MNHEY, SMNVEV (reference sequence). CDR3 sequence: CASSFWGLAGGTSSYNEQFF. DNA for the CDR3: TGTGCCAGCAGTTTCTGGGGACTAGCGGGAGGGACCAGCTCCTACAATGAGCAGTTCTTC.

This chain links TRBV18 with TRBJ2-5; D not resolved. CDR1 is KGHSH, CDR2 LQKENI, per germline. CDR3 length: 15 residues. Trimming took 6 bases from V and 0 from J, leaving 14 bases between them. As DNA, the CDR3 is TGTGCCAGCTCCCCGGAGTTTGGATACCAAGAGACCCAGTACTTC. Its translation is CASSPEFGYQETQYF.

This clone came up a few times. The chain uses TRBV12-5 and TRBJ2-7; TRBD1 matches at 8 bases. This CDR3 is built from 16 residues. V lost 0 bases, J lost 0 bases, and 4 bases stayed unmatched. Per germline, CDR1 LGHNT and CDR2 FRNRAP. The CDR3: CASGLVQGDNSYEQYF. In nucleotides, the CDR3 is TGTGCTAGTGGTTTGGTACAGGGGGACAACTCCTACGAGCAGTACTTC. The whole variable domain, remainder taken from reference TRBV12-5 and TRBJ2-7, is DARVTQTPRHKVTEMGQEVTMRCQPILGHNTVFWYRQTMMQGLELLAYFRNRAPLDDSGMPKDRFSAEMPDATLATLKIQPSEPRDSAVYFCASGLVQGDNSYEQYFGPGTRLTVT.

This clone has only a few counts. The chain recombines TRBV7-8 with TRBJ1-5; a possible D gene is TRBD1 (6 bases). V lost 5 bases and J lost 6, with 17 bases in between. This CDR3 comprises 15 residues. Germline V gene lookup returns CDR1 SGHVS and CDR2 FQNEAQ. CDR3 residues: CASSPDRRSGQPQHF. DNA for the CDR3: TGTGCCAGCAGCCCAGACAGGAGGAGTGGTCAGCCCCAGCATTTT.